This is a list of T cell receptor beta chains from one sample in a study of T-cell reconstitution after alpha-beta-depleted transplantation in children. TCRdb fed the PCR reads into MiXCR, producing one record per CDR3 protein. The repertoire consists of over 150,000 distinct CDR3 sequences, with 5.5% to 7% occurring once and the leading ten covering roughly 6%. This specimen consisted of PBMCs, obtained before TCRalphabeta/CD19-depleted stem cell transplant. All receptors come from a boy between 2 and 15 years old with acute lymphoblastic leukemia, due to receive a stem cell transplant. Both conserved end residues are part of each CDR3. The D gene is left open where the match is weak. Not every row has a clone size; where given, it reads once, few, many or a size class.

D gene	V gene	clone size	J gene	CDR3 DNA	CDR3 protein
-	TRBV7-2	many	TRBJ2-1	TGTGCCAGCAGTTCTGTCAGAGGGGGTGGGCAGTTCTTC	CASSSVRGGGQFF
TRBD1	TRBV5-5	-	TRBJ1-1	TGTGCCAGCAGCCCGGGGGGACAGGGGACTGAAGCTTTCTTT	CASSPGGQGTEAFF
-	TRBV7-2	-	TRBJ2-7	TGTGCCAGCAGCTTATGGGGCAGCCCACTTCCCTACGAGCAGTACTTC	CASSLWGSPLPYEQYF
TRBD2	TRBV5-1	many	TRBJ2-2	TGCGCCAGCAGCATAACCGGGACTAGCGGGGGAAACACCGGGGAGCTGTTTTTT	CASSITGTSGGNTGELFF
-	TRBV28	many	TRBJ1-1	TGTGCCAGCAGTTTGCGGTGGGTGGTGAACACTGAAGCTTTCTTT	CASSLRWVVNTEAFF
-	TRBV12-3/TRBV12-4	few	TRBJ1-2	TGTGCCAGCAGTTTATCTCTTTATGGCTACACCTTC	CASSLSLYGYTF
-	TRBV5-4	-	TRBJ2-4	TGTGCCAGCAGCTTGGGGCTCTATAATGACAGAGTAGAAAACATTCAGTACTTC	CASSLGLYNDRVENIQYF
-	TRBV4-2	many	TRBJ2-2	TGTGCCAGCAGCCAAGGGCTGAGCGGGGAGCTGTTTTTT	CASSQGLSGELFF
TRBD1	TRBV20-1	few	TRBJ2-5	TGCAGTGCTAGAGATCCGACAGGGACCCAAGAGACCCAGTACTTC	CSARDPTGTQETQYF
-	TRBV3-1	-	TRBJ2-3	TGTGCCAGCAGCCAATTAGAAACAGATACGCAGTATTTT	CASSQLETDTQYF
-	TRBV7-2	-	TRBJ1-1	TGTGCCAGCAGCTTAAACCTCCGTACTGAAGCTTTCTTT	CASSLNLRTEAFF
-	TRBV7-8	many	TRBJ2-2	TGTGCCAGCAGCTTAGTGGGGCCAGGGCGGTCCACCGGGGAGCTGTTTTTT	CASSLVGPGRSTGELFF
TRBD2	TRBV30	-	TRBJ2-1	TGTGCCTGGAGTCCCATAGCGGGAGTCTATGAGCAGTTCTTC	CAWSPIAGVYEQFF
-	TRBV27	many	TRBJ2-1	TGTGCCAGCTCCCACTCCATGGGGAATGAGCAGTTCTTC	CASSHSMGNEQFF
TRBD1	TRBV29-1	many	TRBJ2-1	TGCAGCGTTGAGAGGGACAGGGCCAGCAATGAGCAGTTCTTC	CSVERDRASNEQFF
-	TRBV12-3/TRBV12-4	many	TRBJ1-4	TGTGCCAGCAATAGTTTTAGCTCAACTAATGAAAAACTGTTTTTT	CASNSFSSTNEKLFF
TRBD2	TRBV5-1	many	TRBJ2-1	TGCGCCAGCAGCTTGGGTCTAGCGGGGATTCATGAGCAGTTCTTC	CASSLGLAGIHEQFF
-	TRBV20-1	many	TRBJ1-1	TGCAGTGCTAGTTCCAGGTCCGATGAAGCTTTCTTT	CSASSRSDEAFF
TRBD2	TRBV28	many	TRBJ2-1	TGTGCCAGCAGCCTAACTAGCGGTTATTCGAGCTCCTACAATGAGCAGTTCTTC	CASSLTSGYSSSYNEQFF
TRBD2	TRBV6-1	few	TRBJ2-1	TGTGCCAGCAGGCCACTAGCGGGGGGATACAATGAGCAGTTCTTC	CASRPLAGGYNEQFF
TRBD2	TRBV20-1	-	TRBJ2-1	TGCAGTGCAAACCTCCGGGACTATCCAAACGCCGGCAATGAGCAGTTCTTC	CSANLRDYPNAGNEQFF
TRBD2	TRBV7-2	few	TRBJ2-5	TGTGCCAGCAGCCGGAGGACTAGCGGGGGTAAAGAGACCCAGTACTTC	CASSRRTSGGKETQYF
-	TRBV28	many	TRBJ1-1	TGTGCCAGGGGCTACGCTTTTCCTATGAACACTGAAGCTTTCTTT	CARGYAFPMNTEAFF
-	TRBV28	-	TRBJ1-5	TGTGCCAGCAGTTTAGACGGGACCACCTATCTATATAGCAATCAGCCCCAGCATTTT	CASSLDGTTYLYSNQPQHF
-	TRBV20-1	-	TRBJ2-7	TGCAGTGCTAGCCTCGGAAAGGGAGCTGGCGAGCTGTACTTC	CSASLGKGAGELYF
-	TRBV20-1	-	TRBJ2-7	TGCAGTGCTAGAGATCGGAGGTGGAACCCCTACGAGCAGTACTTC	CSARDRRWNPYEQYF
TRBD1	TRBV3-1	many	TRBJ2-1	TGTGCCAGCAGCCAAGGAAGGACAGGGGGTGCGTATGAGCAGTTCTTC	CASSQGRTGGAYEQFF
-	TRBV29-1	many	TRBJ2-7	TGCAGCGTTGAAGCCACCCCGGAGTCGGCCTACGAGCAGTACTTC	CSVEATPESAYEQYF
-	TRBV5-6	many	TRBJ1-5	TGTGCCAGCAGCTTGCAGGAAAATCAGCCCCAGCATTTT	CASSLQENQPQHF
-	TRBV20-1	many	TRBJ2-7	TGCAGTGCTAGGAAAGCAGGCTACGAGCAGTACTTC	CSARKAGYEQYF
-	TRBV5-1	many	TRBJ2-5	TGCGCCAGCAGCCTAAGGGAACGAGAGACCCAGTACTTC	CASSLRERETQYF
-	TRBV7-9	many	TRBJ2-7	TGTGCCAGCAGCGCATCAGGGGCCGGCGAGCAGTACTTC	CASSASGAGEQYF
TRBD2	TRBV5-1	many	TRBJ2-5	TGCGCCAGCCGGACTAGCGGGGCACTAGAGACCCAGTACTTC	CASRTSGALETQYF
-	TRBV7-8	few	TRBJ2-1	TGTGCCAGCAGCTTAAGGGTAGCTCGGGAGCAGTTCTTC	CASSLRVAREQFF
TRBD1	TRBV11-3	few	TRBJ2-3	TGTGCCAGCAGCCCCCAGGGGGTAGGGATCGATACGCAGTATTTT	CASSPQGVGIDTQYF
-	TRBV29-1	many	TRBJ2-1	TGCAGTGCCCATGTCCCCAATGAGCAGTTCTTC	CSAHVPNEQFF
-	TRBV5-1	few	TRBJ1-4	TGCGCCAGCAGCTTGGAACAAAGTGCAACTAATGAAAAACTGTTTTTT	CASSLEQSATNEKLFF
-	TRBV5-1	many	TRBJ1-6	TGCGCCAGCAGAACCACCGGGACCTTTAATTCACCCCTCCACTTT	CASRTTGTFNSPLHF
-	TRBV12-3/TRBV12-4	few	TRBJ2-7	TGTGCCAGCAGGACTTCCACCTCCTACGAGCAGTACTTC	CASRTSTSYEQYF
-	TRBV15	few	TRBJ1-5	TGTGCCACCAGCAGAGATCGTACAGCAAATCAGCCCCAGCATTTT	CATSRDRTANQPQHF
-	TRBV9	many	TRBJ2-3	TGTGCCAGCAGCGCAACAACGGGGCCCACAGATACGCAGTATTTT	CASSATTGPTDTQYF
-	TRBV28	many	TRBJ1-5	TGTGCCAGCAGTTTATCTCAGGGCCACAATCAGCCCCAGCATTTT	CASSLSQGHNQPQHF
-	TRBV7-9	many	TRBJ1-3	TGTGCCAGCAGCTCCACCCGACTTACCTCTGGAAACACCATATATTTT	CASSSTRLTSGNTIYF
-	TRBV19	many	TRBJ1-1	TGTGCCAGTAGCCACAGAGTTGACACTGAAGCTTTCTTT	CASSHRVDTEAFF
TRBD2	TRBV27	many	TRBJ2-5	TGTGCCAGCAGTTTATTGGGGGGAAGCGGGAGCGGGGAGACCCAGTACTTC	CASSLLGGSGSGETQYF
-	TRBV20-1	many	TRBJ2-1	TGCAGTGCTAGAGTCCGAACCAATGAGCAGTTCTTC	CSARVRTNEQFF
TRBD2	TRBV3-1	many	TRBJ2-2	TGTGCCAGCAGCCAGGGGAGGGGTACCGGGGAGCTGTTTTTT	CASSQGRGTGELFF